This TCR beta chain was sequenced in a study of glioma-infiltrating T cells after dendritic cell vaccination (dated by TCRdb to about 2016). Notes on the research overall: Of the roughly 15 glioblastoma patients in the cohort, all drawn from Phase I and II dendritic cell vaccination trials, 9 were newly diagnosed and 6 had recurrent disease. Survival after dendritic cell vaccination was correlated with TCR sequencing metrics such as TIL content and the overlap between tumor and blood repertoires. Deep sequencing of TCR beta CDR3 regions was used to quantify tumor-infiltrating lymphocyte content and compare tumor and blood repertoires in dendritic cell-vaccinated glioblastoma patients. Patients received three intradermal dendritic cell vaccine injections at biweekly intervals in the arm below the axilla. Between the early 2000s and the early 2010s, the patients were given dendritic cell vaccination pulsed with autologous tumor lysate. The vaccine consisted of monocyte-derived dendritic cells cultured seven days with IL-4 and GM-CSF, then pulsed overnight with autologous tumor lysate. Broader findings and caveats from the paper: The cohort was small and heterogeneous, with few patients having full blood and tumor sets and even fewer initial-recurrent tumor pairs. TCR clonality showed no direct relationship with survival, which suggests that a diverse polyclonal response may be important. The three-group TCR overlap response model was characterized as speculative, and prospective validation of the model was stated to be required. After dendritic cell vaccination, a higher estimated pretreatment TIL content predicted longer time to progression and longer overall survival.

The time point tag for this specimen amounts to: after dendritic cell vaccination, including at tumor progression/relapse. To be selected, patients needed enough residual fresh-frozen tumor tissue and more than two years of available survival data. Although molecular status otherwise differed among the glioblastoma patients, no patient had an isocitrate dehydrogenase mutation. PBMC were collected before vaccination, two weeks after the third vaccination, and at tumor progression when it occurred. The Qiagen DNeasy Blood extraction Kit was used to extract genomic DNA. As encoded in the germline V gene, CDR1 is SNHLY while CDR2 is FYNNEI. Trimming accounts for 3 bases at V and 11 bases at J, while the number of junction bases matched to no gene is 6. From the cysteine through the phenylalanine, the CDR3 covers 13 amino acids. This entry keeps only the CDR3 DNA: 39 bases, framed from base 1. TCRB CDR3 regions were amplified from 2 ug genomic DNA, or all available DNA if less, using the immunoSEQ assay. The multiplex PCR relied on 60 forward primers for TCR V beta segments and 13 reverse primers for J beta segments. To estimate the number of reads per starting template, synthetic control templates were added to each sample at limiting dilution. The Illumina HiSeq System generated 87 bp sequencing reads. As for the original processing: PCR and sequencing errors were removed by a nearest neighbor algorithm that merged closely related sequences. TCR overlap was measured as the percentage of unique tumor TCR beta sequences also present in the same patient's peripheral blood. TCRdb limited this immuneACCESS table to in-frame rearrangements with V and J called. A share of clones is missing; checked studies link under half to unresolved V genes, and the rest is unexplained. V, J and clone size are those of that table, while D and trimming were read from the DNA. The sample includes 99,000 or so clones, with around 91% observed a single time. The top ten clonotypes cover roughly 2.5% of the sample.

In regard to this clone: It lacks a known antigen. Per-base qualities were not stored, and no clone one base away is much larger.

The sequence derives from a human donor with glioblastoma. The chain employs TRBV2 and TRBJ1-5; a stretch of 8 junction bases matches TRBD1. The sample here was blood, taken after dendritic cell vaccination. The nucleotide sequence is TGTGCCAGCAGTGATACAGGGGGACGGTCCCAGCATTTT. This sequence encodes CASSDTGGRSQHF.